This T cell receptor (beta chain) appears in the sequencing data of a study of shared clonotypes between healthy human individuals. This clone was detected once. As yet, its antigen is unknown. The protocol was immunoSEQ multiplex PCR, while the TCRdb copy is restricted to in-frame clones and leaves out a portion. The sample contains 1.6 million or so clones, 98% of which appear only once. The CDR3 spans 16 residues. From germline, CDR1 is SQVTM and CDR2 ANQGSEA. J gave up 12 bases and V 3 bases, and 13 bases lay outside the gene matches. Broader study findings: Generation probabilities of non-shared clonotypes were lower (relative to those shared by all four donors). Naive subsets generally exceeded memory subsets in estimated richness.

The sample consisted of naive CD4+ T cells sorted from blood. The subset was: CD45RA+ positively selected. This chain links TRBV29-1 with TRBJ2-1, with TRBD2 matching over 14 bases. The sequence was collected from a man under 40 in good health. The CDR3 DNA follows: TGCAGCGTTGAGGGAAGTAAGGGACTAGCGGGAGACGGGCAGTTCTTC. Its translation is CSVEGSKGLAGDGQFF.